These T cell receptor beta chains were read from a single sample in a study of Ad26.COV2.S vaccination and SARS-CoV-2 variants. Repertoires were generated with immunoSEQ multiplex PCR, while TCRdb's copy carries only in-frame clones and drops some. Of about 330,000 clones listed, 85% to 90% are singletons. Specimen: peripheral blood, collected in a trial of Ad26.COV2.S vaccine versus placebo. The receptors derive from a person aged 18-60 years who received the Ad26.COV2.S COVID-19 vaccine or a placebo. The CDR3 runs from the conserved cysteine through the conserved F or W. A D gene is named only where the DNA matches it firmly. A clone size is listed for some rows: how often the clone was seen (once, few, many), or a class if it is expanded.

d_call: .
clone_size: .
j_call: TRBJ2-2
v_call: TRBV18
cdr3_nt: TGTGCCAGCTCACCAGGGGGTAGAAACGCCGGGGAGCTGTTTTTT
cdr3_aa: CASSPGGRNAGELFF

d_call: .
clone_size: .
j_call: TRBJ1-1
v_call: TRBV9
cdr3_nt: TGTGCCAGCAGCTTTCTTAAAGGGGCTTATACTGAAGCTTTCTTT
cdr3_aa: CASSFLKGAYTEAFF

d_call: TRBD2
clone_size: .
j_call: TRBJ2-1
v_call: TRBV7-9
cdr3_nt: TGTGCCAGCAGACTAGCGGGAAGATATGAGCAGTTCTTC
cdr3_aa: CASRLAGRYEQFF

d_call: .
clone_size: .
j_call: TRBJ1-5
v_call: TRBV27
cdr3_nt: TGTGCCAGCAGTCCCAGACAGGCCGGCAATCAGCCCCAGCATTTT
cdr3_aa: CASSPRQAGNQPQHF

d_call: TRBD1
clone_size: .
j_call: TRBJ1-5
v_call: TRBV30
cdr3_nt: TGTGCCTGGAGTCCGGGACAGGGGGCAGCCCAGCCCCAGCATTTT
cdr3_aa: CAWSPGQGAAQPQHF

d_call: TRBD2
clone_size: .
j_call: TRBJ2-1
v_call: TRBV5-1
cdr3_nt: TGCGCCAGCAGCTCCCGACTAGCGGGACTATTTGAGCAGTTCTTC
cdr3_aa: CASSSRLAGLFEQFF

d_call: TRBD1
clone_size: .
j_call: TRBJ1-5
v_call: TRBV4-3
cdr3_nt: TGCGCCAGCAGCCCTGGACAGGGACTTGACGGTCAGCCCCAGCATTTT
cdr3_aa: CASSPGQGLDGQPQHF

d_call: .
clone_size: .
j_call: TRBJ1-1
v_call: TRBV18
cdr3_nt: TGTGCCAGCTCGGCTACACCAGTCAGGGGCACTGAAGCTTTCTTT
cdr3_aa: CASSATPVRGTEAFF

d_call: .
clone_size: .
j_call: TRBJ1-2
v_call: TRBV19
cdr3_nt: TGTGCCAGTAGCGCGGACTCCGTCTATGGCTACACCTTC
cdr3_aa: CASSADSVYGYTF

d_call: TRBD2
clone_size: .
j_call: TRBJ2-3
v_call: TRBV3-1/TRBV3-2
cdr3_nt: TGTGCCAGCAGCCCATTCGGAGCGGGAGTTTTAGATACGCAGTATTTT
cdr3_aa: CASSPFGAGVLDTQYF

d_call: TRBD2
clone_size: .
j_call: TRBJ2-3
v_call: TRBV24-1
cdr3_nt: TGTGCCACCAGTGATTCCTACCAGACTAGCGCGCAGTATTTT
cdr3_aa: CATSDSYQTSAQYF

d_call: .
clone_size: few
j_call: TRBJ2-7
v_call: TRBV7-6
cdr3_nt: TGTGCCAGCAGCTCCCTCGGTAGAGAGCAGTACTTC
cdr3_aa: CASSSLGREQYF

d_call: .
clone_size: .
j_call: TRBJ1-4
v_call: TRBV18
cdr3_nt: TGTGCCAGCTCACCTCAGGGACAAGGGGCAAAACTGTTTTTT
cdr3_aa: CASSPQGQGAKLFF

d_call: .
clone_size: .
j_call: TRBJ2-3
v_call: TRBV4-3
cdr3_nt: TGCGCCAGCAGCCAAGAACGAGATACGCAGTATTTT
cdr3_aa: CASSQERDTQYF

d_call: .
clone_size: .
j_call: TRBJ1-6
v_call: TRBV21-1
cdr3_nt: TGTGCCAGCACCCCAGGACAGGGAGATTCACCCCTCCACTTT
cdr3_aa: CASTPGQGDSPLHF